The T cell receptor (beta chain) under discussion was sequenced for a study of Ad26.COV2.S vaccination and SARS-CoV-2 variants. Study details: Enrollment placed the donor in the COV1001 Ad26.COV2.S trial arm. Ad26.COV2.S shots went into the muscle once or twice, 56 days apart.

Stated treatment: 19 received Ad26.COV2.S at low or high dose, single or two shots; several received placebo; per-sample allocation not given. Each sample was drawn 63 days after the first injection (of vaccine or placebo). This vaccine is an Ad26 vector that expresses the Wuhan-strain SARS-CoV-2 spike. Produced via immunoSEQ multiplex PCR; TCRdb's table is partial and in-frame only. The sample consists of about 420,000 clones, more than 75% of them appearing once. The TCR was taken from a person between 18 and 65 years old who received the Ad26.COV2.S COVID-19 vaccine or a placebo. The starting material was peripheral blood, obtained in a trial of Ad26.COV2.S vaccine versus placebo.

DNA of the CDR3: TGTGCCAGCAGTGAAGGGGGGGCGGTCACCGGGGAGCTGTTTTTT. Amino acids: CASSEGGAVTGELFF. The rearrangement uses TRBV2 and TRBJ2-2; D tentatively fits TRBD1 or TRBD2 (6 bases each). The germline V gene has CDR1 SNHLY and CDR2 FYNNEI. The CDR3 consists of 15 residues. V was shortened by 1 base and J by 4 bases, with 10 bases between the two germline ends.